This T cell receptor (beta chain) was captured by sequencing in a study of blood T cells in healthy people across ages. Through a sample-barcoded 5' primer and a J-beta primer mix, a second PCR was run for roughly 6 to 12 cycles. TCRdb re-derived calls from the 5' RACE reads in MiXCR, one entry per CDR3 protein. The sample yields more than 1.4 million distinct CDR3 sequences, about 40% seen once. The sample providers were healthy Caucasian people from Russia, aged about 6 to 90. Each donor's blood draw was around 10 milliliters of peripheral blood. Every sample yielded at least 6.5 million isolated PBMCs. The source is a woman under 30 in good health. What was sequenced was blood.

CDR3 residues: CASSLGTRSTGELFF. As DNA, the CDR3 is TGTGCCAGCAGCTTAGGGACGAGAAGTACCGGGGAGCTGTTTTTT. This chain uses TRBV13 with TRBJ2-2; unclear D gene. The CDR3 spans 15 residues. The V and J ends lost 0 bases and 5 bases respectively, with 10 bases between them. The germline gives CDR1 PRHDT, CDR2 FYEKMQ (reference sequence). Drawing the rest from reference TRBV13 and TRBJ2-2, the complete variable domain is AAGVIQSPRHLIKEKRETATLKCYPIPRHDTVYWYQQGPGQDPQFLISFYEKMQSDKGSIPDRFSAQQFSDYHSELNMSSLELGDSALYFCASSLGTRSTGELFFGEGSRLTVL.